This T cell receptor (beta chain) came from a study of shared clonotypes between healthy human individuals. Study in general: The plates for each donor numbered three CD4 naive, three CD4 memory, two CD8 naive and one CD8 memory.

Whole-study findings and limits: Compared with memory subsets, naive subsets generally had larger estimated richness. Unshared clonotypes carried lower generation probabilities than those common to all four donors.

Nashville, Tennessee was home to all donors, who were Caucasian adults. Profiling relied on immunoSEQ multiplex PCR, and the TCRdb table lists in-frame clones only, not all of them. The data show about 2.4 million clones, 80% to 95% seen once. V was clipped by 6 bases and J by 3 bases; unmatched bases: 6. The CDR3 covers 14 residues. Germline V gives CDR1 SGHTA, CDR2 FQGTGA. As to this clone: The antigen is not known.

The chain carries TRBV7-3 and TRBJ1-1; 8 nucleotides line up with TRBD1. This receptor was obtained from a man younger than 35 in good health. Some clones in this sample may be carry-over from other donors' samples. Sequencing was performed on naive CD4+ T cells from PBMCs. Subset defined: CD45RA+ positively selected. DNA of the CDR3: TGTGCCAGCAGGGTTACAGGGGGAGACACTGAAGCTTTCTTT. Protein product: CASRVTGGDTEAFF.